These 25 T cell receptor beta chains originate from one sample sequenced in a study of molecular identifiers for immune sequencing clone quantification. One entry per CDR3 protein, called by TCRdb with MiXCR from the PCR reads. The data hold 400,000 to 600,000 distinct CDR3 sequences, with around a fifth observed a single time. Source material: naive CD8+ T cells from blood, with Jurkat cell RNA spiked in. The subset is: FACS-sorted CD8+CD4-CCR7+CD45RA+ naive T cells. The source is a human donor in good health. Some libraries in this study had Jurkat cell RNA spiked in.

About this clonotype: This may be a read error, as it is one base from a much larger clone. The V gene is TRBV9, the J gene TRBJ2-3; D is undetermined. CDR3 length equals 12 residues. The germline V gene encodes CDR1 SGDLS and CDR2 YYNGEE. The V end was cut by 0 bases, the J end by 11 bases, with 10 bases between. The CDR3 DNA reads TGTGCCAGCAGCGTAGATGACGTTATGCAGTATTTT. Translating it yields CASSVDDVMQYF.

This rearrangement joins TRBV6-6 to TRBJ1-1, with D unclear. Trimming took off 0 bases at V and 2 bases at J, with 10 bases between the two ends. The germline V gene encodes CDR1 MNHNY and CDR2 SVGAGI (reference sequence). CDR3 size: 15 residues. The CDR3 DNA reads TGTGCCAGCAGTTACTCATCGGGCCAAAACACTGAAGCTTTCTTT. Translated: CASSYSSGQNTEAFF.

Only a few counts were recorded for this clonotype. This rearrangement joins TRBV29-1 to TRBJ1-2; the D is unclear. Trimming took off 1 base at V and 8 bases at J, with 14 bases between the two ends. Germline CDR1 is SQVTM and CDR2 is ANQGSEA. The CDR3 has 13 amino acids. The CDR3: CSVEADLGHGYTF. The CDR3, as DNA: TGCAGCGTTGAAGCCGACCTGGGCCACGGCTACACCTTC.

On this clonotype: A much larger clonotype is one base distant, so this may be a read error. This CDR3 fails to terminate in the conserved phenylalanine or tryptophan, so it likely reflects a read error. V gene TRBV2 combines with J gene TRBJ2-5, with D perhaps assigned TRBD1 or TRBD2 (6 bases each). V lost 8 bases, J lost 1 base, and 11 bases lay in between. In germline, CDR1 is SNHLY, CDR2 FYNNEI. The CDR3 is 13 amino acids. The CDR3 protein is CASGTGAQETQYL. In DNA, the CDR3 is TGTGCCAGCGGAACGGGGGCCCAAGAGACCCAGTACCTC.

The rearrangement joins TRBV7-9 to TRBJ2-5, with D maybe TRBD2 (6 bases). Germline V CDR1 and CDR2: SEHNR, FQNEAQ (reference sequence). V lost 1 base to trimming and J lost 2 bases, with 20 bases between them. The CDR3 extends over 18 amino acids. For the CDR3, the DNA is TGTGCCAGCAGCTTAGATTTGCGGGGTAGCGGATTGCAAGAGACCCAGTACTTC. It translates to CASSLDLRGSGLQETQYF.

A few counts support this clonotype. The V gene is TRBV20-1, the J gene TRBJ1-5, with 10 bases fitting TRBD1. CDR1 and CDR2 (germline): DFQATT, SNEGSKA (reference sequence). Losses at the gene ends were 0 bases for V and 7 bases for J; bases not matched to a gene: 12. CDR3 length: 17 residues. For the CDR3, the DNA is TGCAGTGCTAGAGACAGTAACCTGGGACAGGGGCGACAGCCCCAGCATTTT. It yields the protein CSARDSNLGQGRQPQHF.

The chain recombines TRBV28 with TRBJ2-4; D possibly corresponds to TRBD2 (7 bases). V lost 4 bases and J lost 8, with 24 bases in between. This CDR3 region has 17 residues. Per the germline V gene, CDR1 is MDHEN and CDR2 is SYDVKM. CDR3 sequence: CASSSPGQIPREDIQYF. The CDR3 DNA follows: TGTGCCAGCAGTTCACCGGGACAAATACCACGGGAGGACATTCAGTACTTC.

This clonotype was counted between two and nine times. CDR3 DNA: TGTGCCAGCAGTTACTCGTCCGTGCACTATGGCTACACCTTC. It yields the protein CASSYSSVHYGYTF. V and J are TRBV6-5 and TRBJ1-2, with D unclear. Trimming shortened V by 0 bases and J by 3 bases, and 8 bases separated the two germline ends. The CDR3 is 14 residues long. The V gene's germline CDR1 is MNHEY and CDR2 SVGAGI.

This clonotype has more than one count but fewer than ten. This chain uses TRBV4-2 with TRBJ2-1, with 10 bases aligning to TRBD2. The CDR3 runs to 17 residues. Trimming took 4 bases from V and 9 from J; bases not matched to a gene: 15. Germline V gives CDR1 LGHNA, CDR2 YNFKEQ. CDR3 nucleotides: TGTGCCAGCAGCCCTACCCCAGCGGGAGGGCCTGTCCCTGAGCAGTTCTTC. Its translation: CASSPTPAGGPVPEQFF.

This clonotype was seen ten or more times. This chain uses TRBV6-2 or TRBV6-3 with TRBJ1-5; D call uncertain. Trimming shortened V by 2 bases and J by 0 bases, and 17 bases separated the two germline ends. This CDR3 has 18 amino acids. The V gene's germline CDR1 is MNHEY and CDR2 SVGEGT. Here the CDR3 reads CASSYAFLAPASNQPQHF. The CDR3 bases are TGTGCCAGCAGTTACGCGTTTCTTGCACCCGCTAGCAATCAGCCCCAGCATTTT.

Concerning this clonotype: A much larger clone sits a single nucleotide away, making a read error possible. The V and J genes are TRBV19 and TRBJ2-2; tentative D call: TRBD1 (6 bases). Germline lookup yields CDR1 LNHDA and CDR2 SQIVND (reference sequence). V was pared by 10 bases and J by 9 bases, with 21 bases between. This CDR3 region has 14 residues. CDR3 residues: CATNRDERTRELFF. The CDR3 region has the DNA TGTGCCACCAACAGGGATGAGAGAACCAGGGAGCTGTTTTTT.

Here the CDR3 reads CASSSPSGKETQYF. The CDR3, as DNA: TGTGCCAGCAGTTCCCCTAGCGGAAAAGAGACCCAGTACTTC. The V and J genes are TRBV25-1 and TRBJ2-5; TRBD2 agrees at 7 bases. The germline V gene encodes CDR1 MGHDK and CDR2 SYGVNS. The J segment lost 3 bases and the V segment lost 5 bases, leaving 6 bases of the junction unmatched. The CDR3 runs 14 residues.

This clonotype was counted ten times or more. This chain joins TRBV20-1 and TRBJ2-7; tentatively, D is TRBD1 (5 bases). There are 13 residues in the CDR3. Per germline, CDR1 DFQATT and CDR2 SNEGSKA (reference sequence). Trimming pared 6 bases from V and 0 bases from J, leaving 12 bases between. In DNA, the CDR3 is TGCAGTGCAAGACAGACAAGCTCCTACGAGCAGTACTTC. This encodes CSARQTSSYEQYF.

The chain is built from TRBV5-5 and TRBJ1-5, with D unclear. The germline gives CDR1 SGHKS, CDR2 YYEKEE (reference sequence). The CDR3 sequence is 17 residues long. The ends were cut back, 5 bases at V and 2 bases at J, with 20 bases in the middle. CDR3 DNA: TGTGCCAGCAGTCCTACGCTGGCAGAGGTGGGCAATCAGCCCCAGCATTTT. It translates to CASSPTLAEVGNQPQHF.

The V gene is TRBV12-3 or TRBV12-4, the J gene TRBJ2-6; 8 nucleotides agree with TRBD1. The CDR3 consists of 15 residues. With V trimmed by 5 bases and J by 3 bases, 3 bases remained unmatched. The CDR3 coding sequence is TGTGCCAGCAGTCGACAGGGGTTTGGGGCCAACGTCCTGACTTTC. This sequence encodes CASSRQGFGANVLTF.

This clonotype was found many times. The CDR3 DNA is TGTGCCAGCAGTGACCCCCCGGCCGGGGGGCAAGAGACCCAGTACTTC. It specifies CASSDPPAGGQETQYF. This chain uses TRBV25-1 with TRBJ2-5, with TRBD2 matching over 7 bases. CDR3 length: 16 amino acids. The germline CDR1 and CDR2 sequences are MGHDK and SYGVNS. V was clipped by 3 bases and J by 2 bases; unmatched bases: 9.

The V call is TRBV6-5, the J call TRBJ2-7; TRBD1 is a possible D gene (5 bases). Germline CDR1 reads MNHEY; CDR2 reads SVGAGI. The V end lost 3 bases, the J end lost 0 bases, and 9 bases lay between the germline ends. The CDR3 sequence is 14 residues long. The CDR3 loop reads CASSYDSSSYEQYF. DNA for the CDR3: TGTGCCAGCAGTTATGACAGCAGCTCCTACGAGCAGTACTTC.

The chain combines TRBV7-2 with TRBJ1-1, with D uncertain. Per the germline V gene, CDR1 is SGHTA and CDR2 is FQGNSA. The CDR3 extends over 15 amino acids. V shed 1 base and J shed 1 base, with 10 bases lying between them. CDR3 region: CASSLGLYTNTEAFF. The CDR3 DNA sequence: TGTGCCAGCAGCTTAGGTCTTTATACGAACACTGAAGCTTTCTTT.

This clonotype was seen more than once but under ten times. V and J are TRBV12-3 or TRBV12-4 and TRBJ2-5, with 10 nucleotides matching TRBD1. The V gene end was trimmed by 5 bases and the J gene end by 0 bases; junction bases not matched to a gene: 3. There are 15 residues in the CDR3. CDR3 bases: TGTGCCAGCAGTCGGGACAGGGGCCACCAAGAGACCCAGTACTTC. It codes for CASSRDRGHQETQYF.

The sample holds many counts of this clonotype. The chain joins TRBV12-3 or TRBV12-4 to TRBJ2-5; 8 nucleotides agree with TRBD1. V was pared by 5 bases and J by 1 base, with 6 bases of the junction left unmatched. The CDR3 totals 15 residues. CDR3 sequence reads: CASSPGTGPQETQYF. CDR3 sequence (DNA): TGTGCCAGCAGTCCCGGGACAGGTCCCCAAGAGACCCAGTACTTC.

The CDR3 loop reads CSVEPSGNTEAFF. The CDR3 DNA is TGCAGCGTCGAACCTTCCGGGAACACTGAAGCTTTCTTT. The rearrangement uses TRBV29-1 and TRBJ1-1; D ambiguous. CDR3 length equals 13 residues. Looked up from germline, CDR1 is SQVTM and CDR2 is ANQGSEA. V lost 6 bases, J lost 1 base, and 12 bases lay in between.

The chain uses TRBV3-2 and TRBJ1-1. TRBV3-2 is deemed a pseudogene. The CDR3 length is 16 residues. CDR3 region: CASSQDLRGEYTEAFF. The CDR3 DNA is TGTGCCAGCAGCCAAGATCTGCGGGGTGAGTACACTGAAGCTTTCTTT.

This clonotype was counted ten times or more. The chain combines TRBV7-6 with TRBJ2-7, with 8 bases fitting TRBD1. The CDR3 sequence is 15 residues long. Germline CDR1 is SGHVS and CDR2 is FNYEAQ. V dropped 5 bases and J dropped 3; count of bases not matched to a gene: 9. The CDR3 sequence is CASSPDRVMVYEQYF. The CDR3 region has the DNA TGTGCCAGCAGCCCGGACAGGGTGATGGTCTACGAGCAGTACTTC.

This clonotype was found many times. The chain combines TRBV13 with TRBJ2-3; 10 nucleotides agree with TRBD1. CDR3 size: 12 residues. Trimming removed 9 bases from V and 5 bases from J; junction bases left unmatched: 2. CDR1 and CDR2 (germline): PRHDT, FYEKMQ (reference sequence). Here the CDR3 reads CASGQGEDTQYF. The CDR3 DNA follows: TGTGCCAGTGGACAGGGGGAAGATACGCAGTATTTT.

The chain carries TRBV6-2 or TRBV6-3 and TRBJ2-1; 11 bases line up with TRBD2. Germline assignment: CDR1 MNHEY and CDR2 SVGEGT. V dropped 1 base and J dropped 2; count of bases not matched to a gene: 7. The length of the CDR3 is 18 residues. CDR3 amino acids: CASSYYLAGGSAYNEQFF. CDR3 nucleotides: TGTGCCAGCAGTTACTACCTAGCGGGGGGTTCAGCCTACAATGAGCAGTTCTTC.